Sequencing of this T cell receptor (beta chain) was carried out in a study of long-term antiretroviral therapy in people with HIV. Assay version v3.0 of immunoSEQ was used, and it was run at survey level. Clones were sequenced by immunoSEQ multiplex PCR, and TCRdb holds only the in-frame ones, with some missing. The sample has 24,000 or so clones; approximately 88% are singletons. CDR3 size: 14 residues. The V end was cut by 5 bases, the J end by 2 bases, with 9 bases between. Germline V gene lookup returns CDR1 MDHEN and CDR2 SYDVKM. Sequenced here: unsorted PBMCs, sampled around 4.3 years after starting antiretroviral therapy. This TCR derives from a man aged 25 to 45 with HIV. The V call is TRBV28, the J call TRBJ2-2; D not resolved. This chain's CDR3 is CASSIKFNTGELFF. CDR3 nucleotides: TGTGCCAGCAGTATCAAATTTAACACCGGGGAGCTGTTTTTT.